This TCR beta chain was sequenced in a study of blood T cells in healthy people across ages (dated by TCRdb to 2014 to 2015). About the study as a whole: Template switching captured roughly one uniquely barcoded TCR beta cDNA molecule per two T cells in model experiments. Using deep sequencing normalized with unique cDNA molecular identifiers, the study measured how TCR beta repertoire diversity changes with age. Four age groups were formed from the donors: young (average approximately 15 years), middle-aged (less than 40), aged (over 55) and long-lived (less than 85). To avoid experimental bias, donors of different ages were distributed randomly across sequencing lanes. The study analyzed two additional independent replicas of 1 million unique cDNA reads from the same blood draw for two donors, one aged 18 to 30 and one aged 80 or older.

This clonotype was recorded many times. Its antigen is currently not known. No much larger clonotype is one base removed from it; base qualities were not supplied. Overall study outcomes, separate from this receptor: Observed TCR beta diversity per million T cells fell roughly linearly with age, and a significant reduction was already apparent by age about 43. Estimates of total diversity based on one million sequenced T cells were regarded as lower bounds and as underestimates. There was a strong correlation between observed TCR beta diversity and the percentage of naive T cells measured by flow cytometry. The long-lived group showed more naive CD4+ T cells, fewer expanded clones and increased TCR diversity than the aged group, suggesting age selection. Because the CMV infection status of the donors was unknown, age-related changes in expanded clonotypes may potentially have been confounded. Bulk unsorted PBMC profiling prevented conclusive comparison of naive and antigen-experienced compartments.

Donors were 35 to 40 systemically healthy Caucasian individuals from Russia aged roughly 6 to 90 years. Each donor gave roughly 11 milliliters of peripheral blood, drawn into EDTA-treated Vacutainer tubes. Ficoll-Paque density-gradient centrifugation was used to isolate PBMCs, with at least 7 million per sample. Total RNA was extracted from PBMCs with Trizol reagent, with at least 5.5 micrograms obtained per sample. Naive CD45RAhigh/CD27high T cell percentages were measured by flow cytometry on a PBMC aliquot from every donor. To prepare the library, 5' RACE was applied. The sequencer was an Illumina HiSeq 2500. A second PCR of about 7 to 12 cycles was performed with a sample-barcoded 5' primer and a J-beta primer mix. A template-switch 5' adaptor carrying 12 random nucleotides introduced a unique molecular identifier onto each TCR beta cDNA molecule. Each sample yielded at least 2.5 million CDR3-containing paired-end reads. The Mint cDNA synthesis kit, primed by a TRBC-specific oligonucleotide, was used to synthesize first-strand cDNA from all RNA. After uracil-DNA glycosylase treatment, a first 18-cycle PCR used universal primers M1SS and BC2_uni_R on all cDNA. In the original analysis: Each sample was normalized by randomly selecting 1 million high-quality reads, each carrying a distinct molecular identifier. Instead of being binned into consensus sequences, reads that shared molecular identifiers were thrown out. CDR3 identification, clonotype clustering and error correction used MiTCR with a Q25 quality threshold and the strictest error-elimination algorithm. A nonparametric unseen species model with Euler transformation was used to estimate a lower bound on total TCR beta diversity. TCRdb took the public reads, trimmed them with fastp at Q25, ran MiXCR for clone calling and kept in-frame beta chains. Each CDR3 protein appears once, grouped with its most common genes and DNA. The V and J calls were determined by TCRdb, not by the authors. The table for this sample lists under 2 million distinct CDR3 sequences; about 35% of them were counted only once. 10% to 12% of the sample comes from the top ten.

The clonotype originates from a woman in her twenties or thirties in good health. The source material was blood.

The nucleotides are TGTGCCAGCACCGGGCTCCGGGACCGCAACACAGATACGCAGTATTTT. Translated, this is CASTGLRDRNTDTQYF. In this chain, TRBV6-6 is recombined with TRBJ2-3, with the D call perhaps TRBD1 or TRBD2, each one matching 5 bases. Including the terminal cysteine and phenylalanine, the CDR3 comprises 16 residues. Left in the record is the CDR3 DNA by itself, 48 bases read in frame from the first base. Trimming removed 7 bases from V and 2 bases from J, leaving 19 bases between the germline ends. CDR1 and CDR2 (MNHNY, SVGAGI) derive from the germline V gene (reference sequence).